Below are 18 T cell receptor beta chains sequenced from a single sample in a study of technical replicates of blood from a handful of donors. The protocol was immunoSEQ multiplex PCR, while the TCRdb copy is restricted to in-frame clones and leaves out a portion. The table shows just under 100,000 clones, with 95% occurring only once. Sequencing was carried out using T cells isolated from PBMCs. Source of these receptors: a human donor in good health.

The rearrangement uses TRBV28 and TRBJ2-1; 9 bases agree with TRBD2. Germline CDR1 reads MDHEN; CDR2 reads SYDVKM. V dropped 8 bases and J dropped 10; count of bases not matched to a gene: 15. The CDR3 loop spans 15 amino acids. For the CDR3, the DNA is TGTGCCAGCGGTTCGCTGCCTAGCGGGAAGGTGGAGCAGTTCTTC. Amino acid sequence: CASGSLPSGKVEQFF.

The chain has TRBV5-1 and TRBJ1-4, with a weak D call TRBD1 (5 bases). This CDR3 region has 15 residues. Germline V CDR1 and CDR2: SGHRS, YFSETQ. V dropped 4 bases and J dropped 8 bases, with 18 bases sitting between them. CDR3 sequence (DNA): TGCGCCAGCAGCAGAGACAGCGGGCCGGAAGAAAAACTGTTTTTT. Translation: CASSRDSGPEEKLFF.

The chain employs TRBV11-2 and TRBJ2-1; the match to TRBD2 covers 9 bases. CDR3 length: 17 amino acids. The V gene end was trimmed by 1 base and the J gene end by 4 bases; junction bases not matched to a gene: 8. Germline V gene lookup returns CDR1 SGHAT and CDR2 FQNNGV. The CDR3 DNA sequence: TGTGCCAGCAGCTTAGGTGTTTGGACTAGCGTTTACAATGAGCAGTTCTTC. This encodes CASSLGVWTSVYNEQFF.

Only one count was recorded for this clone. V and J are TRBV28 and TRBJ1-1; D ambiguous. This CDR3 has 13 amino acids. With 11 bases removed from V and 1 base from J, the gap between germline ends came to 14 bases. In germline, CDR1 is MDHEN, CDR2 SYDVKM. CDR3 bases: TGTGCCGAGGGAGGGCGGGGGAACACTGAAGCTTTCTTT. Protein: CAEGGRGNTEAFF.

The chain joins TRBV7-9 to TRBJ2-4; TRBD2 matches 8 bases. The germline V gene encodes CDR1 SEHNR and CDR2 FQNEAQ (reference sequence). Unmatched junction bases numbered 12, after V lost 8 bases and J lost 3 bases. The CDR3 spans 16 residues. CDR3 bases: TGTGCCAGCTCACTAACCGGGGGGGCCGTCAAAAACATTCAGTACTTC. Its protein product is CASSLTGGAVKNIQYF.

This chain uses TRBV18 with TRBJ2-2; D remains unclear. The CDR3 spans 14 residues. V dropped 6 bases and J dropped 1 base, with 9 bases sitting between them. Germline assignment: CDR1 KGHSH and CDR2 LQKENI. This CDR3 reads CASSESRNTGELFF. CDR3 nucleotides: TGTGCCAGCTCGGAGTCGAGGAACACCGGGGAGCTGTTTTTT.

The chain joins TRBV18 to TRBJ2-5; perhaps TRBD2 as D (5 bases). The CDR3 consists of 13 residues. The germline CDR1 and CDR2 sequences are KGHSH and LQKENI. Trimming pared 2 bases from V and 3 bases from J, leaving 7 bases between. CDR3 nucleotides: TGTGCCAGCTCACCAGGGAGAAAAGAGACCCAGTACTTC. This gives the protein CASSPGRKETQYF.

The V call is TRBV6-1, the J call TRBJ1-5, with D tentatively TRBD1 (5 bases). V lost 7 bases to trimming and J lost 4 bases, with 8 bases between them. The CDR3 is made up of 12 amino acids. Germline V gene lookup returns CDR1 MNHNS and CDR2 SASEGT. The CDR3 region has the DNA TGTGCCAGCACCAAGGGGAATCAGCCCCAGCATTTT. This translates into CASTKGNQPQHF.

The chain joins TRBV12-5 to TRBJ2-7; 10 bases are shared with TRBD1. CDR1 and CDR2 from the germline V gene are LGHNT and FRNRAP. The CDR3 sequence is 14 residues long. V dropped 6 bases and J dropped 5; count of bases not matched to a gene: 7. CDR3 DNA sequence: TGTGCTAGTGGCCTTGGACAGGGGGTCAACGAGCAGTACTTC. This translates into CASGLGQGVNEQYF.

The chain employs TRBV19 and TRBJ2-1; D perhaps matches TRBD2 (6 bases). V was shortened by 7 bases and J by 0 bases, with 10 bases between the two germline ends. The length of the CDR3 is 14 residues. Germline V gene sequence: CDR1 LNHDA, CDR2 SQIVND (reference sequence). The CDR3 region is CASNSGSSYNEQFF. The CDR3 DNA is TGTGCCAGTAATAGCGGAAGCTCCTACAATGAGCAGTTCTTC. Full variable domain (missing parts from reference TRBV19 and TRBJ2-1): DGGITQSPKYLFRKEGQNVTLSCEQNLNHDAMYWYRQDPGQGLRLIYYSQIVNDFQKGDIAEGYSVSREKKESFPLTVTSAQKNPTAFYLCASNSGSSYNEQFFGPGTRLTVL.

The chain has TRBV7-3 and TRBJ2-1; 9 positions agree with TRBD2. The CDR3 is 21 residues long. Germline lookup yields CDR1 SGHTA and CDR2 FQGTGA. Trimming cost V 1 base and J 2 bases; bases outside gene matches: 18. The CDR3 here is CASSLIGPASGKYTPYNEQFF. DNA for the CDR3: TGTGCCAGCAGCTTAATCGGGCCAGCTAGCGGGAAGTATACCCCCTACAATGAGCAGTTCTTC.

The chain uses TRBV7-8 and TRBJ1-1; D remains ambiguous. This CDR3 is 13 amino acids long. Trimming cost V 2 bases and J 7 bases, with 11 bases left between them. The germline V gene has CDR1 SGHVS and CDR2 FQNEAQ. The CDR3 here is CASSLLPSDEAFF. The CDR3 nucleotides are TGTGCCAGCAGCTTATTGCCCTCAGATGAAGCTTTCTTT. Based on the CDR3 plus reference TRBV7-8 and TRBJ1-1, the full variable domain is GAGVSQSPRYKVAKRGQDVALRCDPISGHVSLFWYQQALGQGPEFLTYFQNEAQLDKSGLPSDRFFAERPEGSVSTLKIQRTQQEDSAVYLCASSLLPSDEAFFGQGTRLTVV.

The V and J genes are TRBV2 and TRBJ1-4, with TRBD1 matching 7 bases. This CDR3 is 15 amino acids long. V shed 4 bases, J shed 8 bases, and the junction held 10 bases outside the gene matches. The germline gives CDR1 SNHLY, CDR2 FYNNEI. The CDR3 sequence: CASSAGQDVGEKLFF. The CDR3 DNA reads TGTGCCAGCAGTGCTGGACAGGACGTTGGAGAAAAACTGTTTTTT.

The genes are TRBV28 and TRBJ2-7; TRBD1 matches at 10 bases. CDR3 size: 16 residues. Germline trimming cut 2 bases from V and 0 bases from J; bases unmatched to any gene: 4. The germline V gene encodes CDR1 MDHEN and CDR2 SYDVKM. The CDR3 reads CASSLDGTGVSYEQYF. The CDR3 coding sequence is TGTGCCAGCAGTTTAGATGGGACAGGGGTCTCCTACGAGCAGTACTTC.

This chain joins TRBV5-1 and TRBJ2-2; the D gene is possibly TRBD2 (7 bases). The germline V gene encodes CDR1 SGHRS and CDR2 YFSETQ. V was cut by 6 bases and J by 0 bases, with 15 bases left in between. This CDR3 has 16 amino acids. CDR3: CASKLGGPSNTGELFF. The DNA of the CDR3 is TGCGCCAGCAAACTCGGGGGGCCCTCGAACACCGGGGAGCTGTTTTTT. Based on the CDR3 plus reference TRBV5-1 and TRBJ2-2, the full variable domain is KAGVTQTPRYLIKTRGQQVTLSCSPISGHRSVSWYQQTPGQGLQFLFEYFSETQRNKGNFPGRFSGRQFSNSRSEMNVSTLELGDSALYLCASKLGGPSNTGELFFGEGSRLTVL.

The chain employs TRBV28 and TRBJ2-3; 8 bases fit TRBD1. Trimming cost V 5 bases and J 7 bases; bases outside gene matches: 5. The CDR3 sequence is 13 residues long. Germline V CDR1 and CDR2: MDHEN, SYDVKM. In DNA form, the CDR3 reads TGTGCCAGCAGTCCCGGACAGGGAAATACGCAGTATTTT. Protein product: CASSPGQGNTQYF.

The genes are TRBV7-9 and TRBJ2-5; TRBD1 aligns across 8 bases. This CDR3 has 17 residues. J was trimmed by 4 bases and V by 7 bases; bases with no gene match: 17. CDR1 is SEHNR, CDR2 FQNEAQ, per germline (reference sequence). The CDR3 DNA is TGTGCCAGCAAAAATAAATTCTCGTCGGACAGGGTAGAGACCCAGTACTTC. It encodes CASKNKFSSDRVETQYF. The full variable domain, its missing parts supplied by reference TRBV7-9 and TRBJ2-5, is DTGVSQNPRHKITKRGQNVTFRCDPISEHNRLYWYRQTLGQGPEFLTYFQNEAQLEKSRLLSDRFSAERPKGSFSTLEIQRTEQGDSAMYLCASKNKFSSDRVETQYFGPGTRLLVL.

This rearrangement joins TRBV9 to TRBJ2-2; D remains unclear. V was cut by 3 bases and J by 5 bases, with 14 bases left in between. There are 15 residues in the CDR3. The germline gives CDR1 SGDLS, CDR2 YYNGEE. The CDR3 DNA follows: TGTGCCAGCAGCGGCGCAACCCTACTTACCGGGGAGCTGTTTTTT. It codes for CASSGATLLTGELFF.